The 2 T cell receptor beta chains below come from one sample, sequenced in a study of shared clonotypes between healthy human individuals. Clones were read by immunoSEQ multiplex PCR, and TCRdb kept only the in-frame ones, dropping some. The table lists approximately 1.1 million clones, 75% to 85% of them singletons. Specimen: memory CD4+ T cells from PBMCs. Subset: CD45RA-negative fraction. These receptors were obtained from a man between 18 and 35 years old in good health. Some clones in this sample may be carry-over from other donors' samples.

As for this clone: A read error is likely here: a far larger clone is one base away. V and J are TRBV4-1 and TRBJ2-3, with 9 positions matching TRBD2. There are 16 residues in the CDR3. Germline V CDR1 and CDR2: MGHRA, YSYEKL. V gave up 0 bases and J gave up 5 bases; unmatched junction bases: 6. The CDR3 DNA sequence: TGCGCCAGCAGCCAAGAGGGCGGGAGGGCCCAAGATACGCAGTATTTT. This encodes CASSQEGGRAQDTQYF.

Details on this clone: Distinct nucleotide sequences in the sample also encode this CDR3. CDR3 amino acids: CASSSGTGEETQYF. DNA for the CDR3: TGTGCCAGCAGCTCGGGGACAGGGGAGGAGACCCAGTACTTC. The V call is TRBV7-3, the J call TRBJ2-5; TRBD1 aligns across 10 bases. The germline CDR1 and CDR2 sequences are SGHTA and FQGTGA. After removal of 4 bases from V and 5 bases from J, the junction contained 4 bases not matched to a gene. This CDR3 is 14 amino acids long.